Below are 7 T cell receptor beta chains sequenced from a single sample in a study of blood T cell repertoires in COVID-19. Sequencing used immunoSEQ multiplex PCR; TCRdb keeps in-frame clones, though not all of them. The top ten clones hold under 3.5% of a sample with under 100,000 clones, 89% of them seen once. The specimen sequenced was peripheral blood. The receptor source for this set is a woman aged 70 to 79 with acute or convalescent COVID-19.

The chain uses TRBV5-1 and TRBJ1-2, with a tentative D call TRBD1 (6 bases). V lost 0 bases and J 2 bases, leaving 11 bases between the germline ends. This CDR3 has 15 amino acids. Germline V gives CDR1 SGHRS, CDR2 YFSETQ. CDR3 protein: CASSLDGDNNYGYTF. CDR3 in DNA: TGCGCCAGCAGCTTGGATGGGGACAACAACTATGGCTACACCTTC. Using reference TRBV5-1 and TRBJ1-2 for the parts outside the CDR3, the full variable domain is KAGVTQTPRYLIKTRGQQVTLSCSPISGHRSVSWYQQTPGQGLQFLFEYFSETQRNKGNFPGRFSGRQFSNSRSEMNVSTLELGDSALYLCASSLDGDNNYGYTFGSGTRLTVV.

The J gene is TRBJ2-7, the V gene TRBV12-3 or TRBV12-4; tentatively, D is TRBD2 (6 bases). Trimming left V 3 bases short and J 11 bases short, with 14 bases between. CDR3 length: 12 residues. The chain's CDR3 is CASSFSEGKEYF. The CDR3 DNA reads as TGTGCCAGCAGTTTTTCGGAGGGGAAAGAGTACTTC.

The chain links TRBV27 to TRBJ1-5, with 7 bases fitting TRBD1. Germline V gene sequence: CDR1 MNHEY, CDR2 SMNVEV (reference sequence). J was trimmed by 3 bases and V by 3 bases; bases with no gene match: 2. CDR3 length: 14 residues. The CDR3 loop reads CASSLGQPNQPQHF. In nucleotides, the CDR3 is TGTGCCAGCAGTTTGGGACAGCCCAATCAGCCCCAGCATTTT.

This rearrangement joins TRBV3-1 (or the pseudogene TRBV3-2) to TRBJ2-7; 9 bases are a match to TRBD1. The V gene's germline CDR1 is LGHDT and CDR2 YNNKEL (reference sequence). The V and J ends lost 0 bases and 2 bases, in that order; junction bases with no gene match: 8. This CDR3 region has 17 residues. The CDR3 DNA is TGTGCCAGCAGCCAAGAATCCCCGGGACAGGGCCCCTACGAGCAGTACTTC. It encodes CASSQESPGQGPYEQYF.

The rearrangement joins TRBV30 to TRBJ1-2, with D perhaps matching TRBD1 (5 bases). The CDR3 consists of 16 residues. V was shortened by 2 bases and J by 8 bases, with 24 bases between the two germline ends. Germline loops: CDR1 GTSNPN, CDR2 SVGIG (reference sequence). The DNA for the CDR3 is TGTGCCTGGAGTTACGGAGGGACCGATAAGCCGAGGGGCTACACCTTC. This gives the protein CAWSYGGTDKPRGYTF.

This chain joins TRBV5-6 and TRBJ1-4; D remains unclear. The V gene's germline CDR1 is SGHDT and CDR2 YYEEEE. CDR3 length: 14 residues. The V gene lost 4 bases and the J gene lost 6 bases, with 13 bases spanning the gap. The CDR3 DNA is TGTGCCAGCAGCCCTATCCGGGGATATGAAAAACTGTTTTTT. Its translation is CASSPIRGYEKLFF.

The V call is TRBV3-1 (or the pseudogene TRBV3-2), the J call TRBJ2-5, with TRBD2 matching 13 bases. CDR3 length: 16 amino acids. Per germline, CDR1 LGHDT and CDR2 YNNKEL (reference sequence). Losses at the gene ends were 4 bases for V and 7 bases for J; bases not matched to a gene: 9. CDR3 DNA: TGTGCCAGCAGCCCCCGACTAGCGGGGGGACGATTGACCCAGTACTTC. It specifies CASSPRLAGGRLTQYF.